These 18 T cell receptor beta chains share one sample of origin, sequenced in a study of T-cell reconstitution after alpha-beta-depleted transplantation in children. During its preparation, the TCRbeta library received unique molecular identifiers. TCRdb re-derived calls from the PCR reads in MiXCR, one entry per CDR3 protein. The sample records around 450,000 distinct CDR3 sequences, roughly a tenth being singletons. The source was PBMCs, collected before TCRalphabeta/CD19-depleted stem cell transplant. All receptors derive from a child under 10 years old with inherited bone marrow failure, due to receive a stem cell transplant.

This clonotype was counted between two and nine times. The chain couples TRBV19 to TRBJ1-5; D unresolved. From germline, CDR1 is LNHDA and CDR2 SQIVND (reference sequence). This CDR3 is built from 16 residues. Trimming cost V 0 bases and J 3 bases, with 12 bases left between them. In DNA, the CDR3 is TGTGCCAGTAGTATAGATTGGGCAGTTCTCAATCAGCCCCAGCATTTT. This codes for CASSIDWAVLNQPQHF. Full variable domain (outside the CDR3, taken from reference TRBV19 and TRBJ1-5): DGGITQSPKYLFRKEGQNVTLSCEQNLNHDAMYWYRQDPGQGLRLIYYSQIVNDFQKGDIAEGYSVSREKKESFPLTVTSAQKNPTAFYLCASSIDWAVLNQPQHFGDGTRLSIL.

This clonotype was counted at least ten times. V and J are TRBV5-1 and TRBJ2-3; 8 nucleotides match TRBD1. The germline gives CDR1 SGHRS, CDR2 YFSETQ. V trimming: 4 bases; J trimming: 2 bases; junction bases outside the gene matches: 3. CDR3 size: 14 residues. The CDR3 is CASSQTGDTDTQYF. The CDR3 nucleotides read TGCGCCAGCAGCCAGACAGGGGACACAGATACGCAGTATTTT.

This clonotype has at least ten counts. This chain connects TRBV28 to TRBJ2-2; no clear D. V gave up 3 bases and J gave up 3 bases, with 5 bases separating them. There are 13 residues in the CDR3. The germline V gene encodes CDR1 MDHEN and CDR2 SYDVKM. CDR3 coding DNA: TGTGCCAGCAGTTTGGGATACACCGGGGAGCTGTTTTTT. Its protein is CASSLGYTGELFF.

This chain uses TRBV5-1 with TRBJ2-7; tentative D call: TRBD1 (5 bases). V gave up 0 bases and J gave up 3 bases, with 13 bases separating them. CDR3 size: 15 residues. In germline, CDR1 is SGHRS, CDR2 YFSETQ. CDR3 in DNA: TGCGCCAGCAGCTTGGATCTGGGGCTAGTCTACGAGCAGTACTTC. Translation gives CASSLDLGLVYEQYF.

This clonotype was counted only a few times. For the CDR3, the DNA is TGCAGCGTCACCGGGACTAGCGGGAGGTCCTACGAGCAGTACTTC. It specifies CSVTGTSGRSYEQYF. The chain joins TRBV29-1 to TRBJ2-7, with 15 nucleotides matching TRBD2. Germline V gives CDR1 SQVTM, CDR2 ANQGSEA. Trimming removed 6 bases from V and 1 base from J; junction bases left unmatched: 4. The CDR3 loop spans 15 amino acids.

This clonotype showed up many times. This sequence joins TRBV6-1 and TRBJ2-1; TRBD2 aligns across 8 bases. The CDR3 contains 16 residues. Germline CDR1 and CDR2: MNHNS and SASEGT. Losses at the gene ends were 7 bases for V and 3 bases for J; bases not matched to a gene: 11. DNA for the CDR3: TGTGCCAGCACCATACAAGCGGGAGTTGGCTACAATGAGCAGTTCTTC. Residues: CASTIQAGVGYNEQFF.

This clonotype was seen at least ten times. The chain has TRBV5-1 and TRBJ2-2; 7 nucleotides line up with TRBD1. V trimming: 1 base; J trimming: 3 bases; junction bases outside the gene matches: 6. Germline values: CDR1 SGHRS, CDR2 YFSETQ. The CDR3 sequence is 16 residues long. CDR3: CASSLSGTVHTGELFF. CDR3 in DNA: TGCGCCAGCAGCTTGTCCGGGACAGTACACACCGGGGAGCTGTTTTTT. Supplemented by reference TRBV5-1 and TRBJ2-2, the full variable domain reads KAGVTQTPRYLIKTRGQQVTLSCSPISGHRSVSWYQQTPGQGLQFLFEYFSETQRNKGNFPGRFSGRQFSNSRSEMNVSTLELGDSALYLCASSLSGTVHTGELFFGEGSRLTVL.

Here the CDR3 DNA reads TGCAGTGCTAGAGATCGACAGCGAGGGGCAGATACGCAGTATTTT. Translated, it gives CSARDRQRGADTQYF. The chain couples TRBV20-1 to TRBJ2-3; either TRBD1 or TRBD2 may supply D (5 bases each). The ends were cut back, 0 bases at V and 4 bases at J, with 14 bases in the middle. Per germline, CDR1 DFQATT and CDR2 SNEGSKA (reference sequence). This CDR3 is 15 amino acids long.

This clonotype was counted only a few times. The rearrangement links TRBV20-1 to TRBJ1-1, with TRBD1 identical over 10 bases. Germline V gene sequence: CDR1 DFQATT, CDR2 SNEGSKA (reference sequence). CDR3 length: 12 residues. Trimming cost V 6 bases and J 8 bases; bases outside gene matches: 6. CDR3 DNA sequence: TGCAGTGCCGTTAGACAGGGGGCGGAAGCTTTCTTT. Protein sequence: CSAVRQGAEAFF.

The rearrangement uses TRBV7-2 and TRBJ2-3; TRBD2 matches at 10 bases. The V and J ends lost 2 bases and 4 bases, in that order; junction bases with no gene match: 6. The CDR3 contains 16 residues. The V gene's germline CDR1 is SGHTA and CDR2 FQGNSA. The CDR3 sequence is CASSLYSGRSSDTQYF. CDR3 bases: TGTGCCAGCAGCTTATATAGCGGGAGGAGCTCAGATACGCAGTATTTT.

The chain links TRBV12-3 or TRBV12-4 to TRBJ2-7, with D maybe TRBD1 (7 bases). V was pared by 6 bases and J by 7 bases, with 16 bases between. The CDR3 sequence is 13 residues long. The CDR3 nucleotides read TGTGCCAGCAGGCGGGACAGCCGCGATGAGCAGTACTTC. Its protein is CASRRDSRDEQYF.

This clonotype was counted at least ten times. The CDR3: CASSILAGVVDEQFF. CDR3 DNA sequence: TGTGCCAGCAGCATACTAGCGGGAGTGGTTGATGAGCAGTTCTTC. This chain links TRBV14 with TRBJ2-1; 11 bases map to TRBD2. CDR3 length: 15 residues. V shed 5 bases and J 8 bases; nucleotides not matched to a gene: 8. Germline loops: CDR1 SGHDN, CDR2 FVKESK.

This clonotype has at least ten counts. This chain joins TRBV20-1 and TRBJ2-7; 11 bases line up with TRBD2. With 1 base clipped from V and 2 bases from J, the junction kept 13 bases outside the gene matches. The CDR3 extends over 18 amino acids. Germline CDR1 reads DFQATT; CDR2 reads SNEGSKA (reference sequence). Here the CDR3 DNA reads TGCAGTGCTAGAGTGGGGGGACTAGCGGATTTTAGACCCTACGAGCAGTACTTC. Translated: CSARVGGLADFRPYEQYF.

Concerning this clonotype itself: One end of the junction does not line up with germline, which may come from a read error. The chain uses TRBV7-9 and TRBJ2-1; 9 positions agree with TRBD1. Per the germline V gene, CDR1 is SEHNR and CDR2 is FQNEAQ (reference sequence). The CDR3 loop spans 16 amino acids. DNA for the CDR3: TGTGCCAGCAGCTTACACAGGGGGCCAACGCACTATGAGCAGATCTTC. Protein sequence: CASSLHRGPTHYEQIF.

This clonotype has more than one count but fewer than ten. The chain combines TRBV20-1 with TRBJ2-3; TRBD2 aligns across 15 bases. The CDR3 is 17 amino acids. Losses at the gene ends were 0 bases for V and 4 bases for J; bases not matched to a gene: 5. Germline CDR1 is DFQATT and CDR2 is SNEGSKA (reference sequence). CDR3 sequence reads: CSAREGTSGRRSDTQYF. The CDR3 DNA sequence: TGCAGTGCTAGAGAAGGGACTAGCGGGAGGCGGTCAGATACGCAGTATTTT.

This clonotype was observed many times. The chain employs TRBV7-2 and TRBJ2-5; 9 nucleotides match TRBD2. This CDR3 is 14 amino acids long. V gave up 4 bases and J gave up 4 bases; unmatched junction bases: 4. Germline assignment: CDR1 SGHTA and CDR2 FQGNSA. CDR3 nucleotide sequence: TGTGCCAGCAGCTCGCCGGGACTAGCAGAGACCCAGTACTTC. Translated, it gives CASSSPGLAETQYF.

This clonotype was seen ten or more times. V usage is TRBV4-3 and J usage is TRBJ1-2, with D unresolved. The V and J ends lost 3 bases and 4 bases respectively, with 24 bases between them. Germline lookup yields CDR1 LGHNA and CDR2 YSLEER. The CDR3 consists of 18 residues. The CDR3 loop reads CASSHISQYSTFPYGYTF. In DNA form, the CDR3 reads TGCGCCAGCAGCCACATATCGCAATATTCGACATTCCCCTATGGCTACACCTTC.

This clonotype was seen ten or more times. The rearrangement uses TRBV20-1 and TRBJ2-7, with TRBD2 matching 10 bases. Trimming took 2 bases from V and 3 from J; bases not matched to a gene: 7. The CDR3 runs 15 residues. Germline CDR1 DFQATT, CDR2 SNEGSKA (reference sequence). The CDR3 reads CSARPLAGGNYEQYF. In DNA, the CDR3 is TGCAGTGCTAGACCCTTAGCGGGAGGCAACTACGAGCAGTACTTC.